This TCR beta chain is from a study of T cell changes during pregnancy in multiple sclerosis (dated by TCRdb to between 2018 and 2020). The study in broad terms: The study examined how the T cell repertoire changed over the course of pregnancy in women with multiple sclerosis.

CDR1 and CDR2 are read off the germline V gene (reference sequence) as MNHNY and SVGAGI. The CDR3 measures 13 amino acids from cysteine to phenylalanine. Of all the DNA, just the CDR3 is kept, 39 bases in frame from base 1. Trimming at the junction amounts to 0 bases on V and 10 bases on J, and the germline ends lie 10 bases apart. Worth noting for this clone: The target of this receptor is not known. Base quality data are lacking; no much larger clone is found one base away.

The method was the immunoSEQ multiplex PCR assay. Sourced from immuneACCESS, this table was stored by TCRdb with only in-frame sequences that have V and J called. A share of the clones is absent; for the studies checked, an unresolved V gene accounts for under half, and the remainder has no known explanation. For this sample there are 40,000 to 50,000 clones; about 93% appear just once. The leading ten clones occupy 0.65% to 0.9% of the sample. The chain employs TRBV6-6 and TRBJ2-1; TRBD2 might be the D gene, on 5 matching bases. Here the sequenced sample was CD4+ T cells from peripheral blood mononuclear cells, taken before pregnancy. The receptor comes from a female donor with multiple sclerosis, enrolled in a pregnancy study. The CDR3: CASSYSSTREQFF. In nucleotides, the sequence is TGTGCCAGCAGTTACTCGTCCACTAGGGAGCAGTTCTTC.